This TCR beta chain comes out of a study of cytomegalovirus exposure and HLA in healthy donors. Study-wide results and limits: TCR beta V- and J-gene trimming was later associated with a missense DCLRE1C variant. Apparent HLA restriction characterized most CMV-associated TCR beta chains in a later analysis.

The V gene end was trimmed by 6 bases and the J gene end by 3 bases; junction bases not matched to a gene: 8. CDR1 and CDR2 from the germline V gene are MNHNS and SASEGT. The CDR3 has 15 residues. Regarding this clone: Antigen unknown.

Use of 60 Vbeta and 13 Jbeta primers characterized the PCR. Clones were read by immunoSEQ multiplex PCR, and TCRdb kept only the in-frame ones, dropping some. Of 85,000 to 100,000 clones in the sample, roughly 80% were seen once. The chain uses TRBV6-1 and TRBJ1-2, with 9 nucleotides matching TRBD1. Sample: PBMCs. This clonotype was obtained from a girl aged 2 to 9 in good health and CMV-seropositive. Here the CDR3 DNA reads TGTGCCAGCAGAGCTACCGGGACAGGGCACTATGGCTACACCTTC. Protein product: CASRATGTGHYGYTF.